Presented here are 10 T cell receptor beta chains from one specimen sequenced in a study of vaccination and CD4 T cells after COVID-19. Time point: late sampling 161 to 241 days after vaccination in a few convalescent patients. As for treatment: roughly ten-day PBMC culture with coronavirus spike peptide pools or control peptides (ViraFEST assay). These receptors are not linked to any known antigen. An Oncomine TCR Beta short-read assay was used to sequence the DNA from cultured CD4+ T cells. From the PCR reads, TCRdb called clonotypes with MiXCR, one entry per CDR3 protein. The sample lists 20,000 to 25,000 distinct CDR3 sequences, 30% to 45% occurring once. Sequencing used CD4+ T cells from blood, cultured in vitro, obtained about 7 months after SARS-CoV-2 vaccination. The receptors derive from a human donor who had recovered from COVID-19.

This clonotype appeared once. A read error may account for a junction end that differs from germline. The chain carries TRBV6-1 and TRBJ2-2, with 7 bases matching TRBD2. Per germline, CDR1 MNHNS and CDR2 SASEGT. This CDR3 spans 14 amino acids. CDR3 DNA sequence: TGTGCCACCCAAGCTAGCGGCTACACCGAGGAGCTGTTTTTT. This translates into CATQASGYTEELFF.

V and J are TRBV20-1 and TRBJ1-4, with D tentatively TRBD1 (5 bases). This CDR3 is built from 15 residues. In germline, CDR1 is DFQATT, CDR2 SNEGSKA (reference sequence). The ends were cut back, 0 bases at V and 5 bases at J, with 13 bases in the middle. CDR3 sequence reads: CSARDRWQGNEKLFF. The CDR3 DNA reads as TGCAGTGCTAGAGATCGCTGGCAGGGCAATGAAAAACTGTTTTTT.

This chain connects TRBV27 to TRBJ2-7; a weak D match, TRBD1 (6 bases). Germline V gene lookup returns CDR1 MNHEY and CDR2 SMNVEV (reference sequence). Between the trimmed V and J ends, which lost 6 bases and 2 bases, there was a span of 11 bases. The CDR3 has 13 amino acids. CDR3: CASRSRQAYEQYF. The CDR3 DNA reads TGTGCCAGCAGGAGTAGACAGGCCTACGAGCAGTACTTC.

This clonotype turned up a few times. The chain is built from TRBV6-2 or TRBV6-3 and TRBJ2-3, with D hard to call. The CDR3 loop spans 17 amino acids. V lost 5 bases and J 2 bases, leaving 20 bases between the germline ends. Germline lookup yields CDR1 MNHEY and CDR2 SVGEGT. CDR3 residues: CASSARSGSQYTDTQYF. The CDR3 DNA sequence: TGTGCCAGCAGTGCCCGGTCTGGATCCCAGTACACAGATACGCAGTATTTT.

This chain joins TRBV18 and TRBJ2-3; D is unclear. The germline V gene has CDR1 KGHSH and CDR2 LQKENI. V dropped 4 bases and J dropped 3 bases, with 14 bases sitting between them. The CDR3 loop spans 15 amino acids. The CDR3 region is CASSLTSMVTDTQYF. The CDR3 DNA sequence: TGTGCCAGCTCACTGACAAGTATGGTTACAGATACGCAGTATTTT.

This clonotype showed up just a few times. The chain employs TRBV20-1 and TRBJ2-7; 8 positions agree with TRBD2. The CDR3 runs 14 residues. Germline V lookup: CDR1 DFQATT, CDR2 SNEGSKA (reference sequence). Germline trimming cut 4 bases from V and 0 bases from J; bases unmatched to any gene: 5. CDR3 region: CSANAGTSSYEQYF. The DNA for the CDR3 is TGCAGTGCTAACGCCGGGACTAGCTCCTACGAGCAGTACTTC.

This clonotype was observed a handful of times. The chain carries TRBV6-1 and TRBJ2-1, with no clear D. CDR1 is MNHNS, CDR2 SASEGT, per germline. This CDR3 spans 14 amino acids. V was pared by 7 bases and J by 1 base, with 11 bases between. CDR3 region: CASTSSDSYNEQFF. CDR3 nucleotide sequence: TGTGCCAGCACTTCGAGTGATTCCTACAATGAGCAGTTCTTC.

This clonotype has just a few counts. The chain has TRBV20-1 and TRBJ2-2; possibly TRBD2 for D (5 bases). The CDR3 is 15 residues long. CDR1 and CDR2 from the germline V gene are DFQATT and SNEGSKA (reference sequence). V lost 3 bases and J 0 bases, leaving 11 bases between the germline ends. This CDR3 is CSASFGRANTGELFF. CDR3 coding DNA: TGCAGTGCTAGTTTCGGGCGGGCGAACACCGGGGAGCTGTTTTTT.

This clonotype came up a few times. The CDR3 spells CSAGGPRNEQFF. In DNA form, the CDR3 reads TGCAGTGCTGGGGGTCCAAGGAATGAGCAGTTCTTC. The rearrangement uses TRBV20-1 and TRBJ2-1; D is perhaps TRBD1 or TRBD2 (5 bases each). The germline V gene encodes CDR1 DFQATT and CDR2 SNEGSKA (reference sequence). The CDR3 is 12 residues long. Between the trimmed V and J ends, which lost 5 bases and 7 bases, there was a span of 12 bases.

The chain recombines TRBV24-1 with TRBJ2-6, with D perhaps being TRBD1 or TRBD2 (5 bases each). This CDR3 is built from 16 residues. V shed 3 bases and J shed 1 base, with 9 bases lying between them. Per the germline V gene, CDR1 is KGHDR and CDR2 is SFDVKD. Written as DNA, the CDR3 is TGTGCCACCAGTGATCCGGGGCATTCTGGGGCCAACGTCCTGACTTTC. Translation: CATSDPGHSGANVLTF.